This is a list of T cell receptor beta chains from one sample in a study of blood T cells in healthy people across ages. TCRdb analysed the 5' RACE reads with MiXCR anew, one entry per CDR3 protein. The profile shows roughly 800,000 distinct CDR3 sequences, 35% to 40% of them singletons. The source material was blood. These receptors all stem from a man aged 18 to 35 in good health. The CDR3 runs from the conserved cysteine through the conserved F or W. Fields, in order: clone size, J gene, V gene, D gene, CDR3 DNA, CDR3 protein. A D gene is named only where the DNA matches it firmly. Rows may omit the clone size; those that give it use once, few, many or a size class.

NA TRBJ1-5 TRBV20-1 NA TGCAGTGCTGCGGGGCATCTGGATCAGCCCCAGCATTTT CSAAGHLDQPQHF
NA TRBJ1-6 TRBV4-1 TRBD1 TGCGCCAGCACAATCCGGGACAGGGACAATTCACCCCTCCACTTT CASTIRDRDNSPLHF
NA TRBJ2-6 TRBV20-1 NA TGCAGTGCCCCGCATTCCTCTGGGGCCAACGTCCTGACTTTC CSAPHSSGANVLTF
few TRBJ2-7 TRBV19 NA TGTGCCAGTAGTTCAGCTTGGGGGCTTCAGGAGCAGTACTTC CASSSAWGLQEQYF
NA TRBJ2-7 TRBV4-1 NA TGCGCCAGCAGCCAACAAGGGGGACTCCTCTACGAGCAGTACTTC CASSQQGGLLYEQYF
NA TRBJ1-5 TRBV10-3 NA TGTGCCATCTCTGACAGGAACAATCAGCCCCAGCATTTT CAISDRNNQPQHF
many TRBJ2-3 TRBV12-3/TRBV12-4 TRBD1 TGTGCCAGCAGAGCGACAGGGGCCCCGAGCACAGATACGCAGTATTTT CASRATGAPSTDTQYF
few TRBJ2-3 TRBV5-1 NA TGCGCCAGCAGCTTGCAGGGTGGGCCGTTTAGGGATACGCAGTATTTT CASSLQGGPFRDTQYF
few TRBJ1-5 TRBV4-2 NA TGTGCCAGCAGCCAAGAGGAGTATAGCAATCAGCCCCAGCATTTT CASSQEEYSNQPQHF
few TRBJ1-1 TRBV20-1 NA TGCAGTGCACCGAAAGACACTGAAGCTTTCTTT CSAPKDTEAFF
many TRBJ2-3 TRBV7-2 NA TGTGCCAGCAGCTTAGCGGGGATTAGGACAGATACGCAGTATTTT CASSLAGIRTDTQYF
many TRBJ1-2 TRBV20-1 NA TGCAGTGCAAAATCGGAGTTTACGTTCTATGGCTACACCTTC CSAKSEFTFYGYTF
NA TRBJ2-1 TRBV20-1 NA TGCAGTGCTAGATTTTGGACCCCACGAGGGGATGAGCAGTTCTTC CSARFWTPRGDEQFF
few TRBJ2-1 TRBV6-5 TRBD1 TGTGCCAGCAGTTACTTTGGGACAGGGGATAATGGTGAGCAGTTCTTC CASSYFGTGDNGEQFF
few TRBJ1-5 TRBV5-1 NA TGCGCCAGCAGCTTGGGAGGGGAAATCAATCAGCCCCAGCATTTT CASSLGGEINQPQHF
NA TRBJ1-1 TRBV15 TRBD1 TGTGCCACCAGCAGAGCGACAGGGAAAATTTTCTTT CATSRATGKIFF
many TRBJ2-3 TRBV12-3/TRBV12-4 NA TGTGCCAGCAGTTTACCCGGGGCAAGCACAGATACGCAGTATTTT CASSLPGASTDTQYF
few TRBJ2-7 TRBV5-4 TRBD1 TGTGCCAGCAGCCCAAGGACAGGGGTCCTTAGCTCCTACGAGCAGTACTTC CASSPRTGVLSSYEQYF
many TRBJ1-2 TRBV10-3 NA TGTGCCATCAGTGAGTTCACTGGCTATGGCTACACCTTC CAISEFTGYGYTF
few TRBJ1-1 TRBV6-1 NA TGTGCCAGCCAAACGGGGTCGAACACTGAAGCTTTCTTT CASQTGSNTEAFF
many TRBJ2-5 TRBV4-3 NA TGCGCCAGCAGCCAAGATTTATGGGAGACCCAGTACTTC CASSQDLWETQYF
few TRBJ1-1 TRBV12-3/TRBV12-4 NA TGTGCCAGCAGTTTAGGGGGCGATGCTTTCTTT CASSLGGDAFF
NA TRBJ1-6 TRBV7-9 TRBD1 TGTGCCAGCAGCATCACAGGGGGATTCTCCTATAATTCACCCCTCCACTTT CASSITGGFSYNSPLHF
NA TRBJ2-2 TRBV4-2 TRBD1 TGTGCCAGCAGCCAAGATCAACAGGGGGCGCCCGGGGGGCTGTTTTTT CASSQDQQGAPGGLFF
once TRBJ2-3 TRBV20-1 TRBD1 TGCAGTGCTAGAGATGTAGACAGGGTAAATACGCAGTATTTT CSARDVDRVNTQYF
few TRBJ2-3 TRBV7-2 NA TGTGCCAGCGGCTATCAAAGGGGGGGGGTGAAAGATACGCAGTATTTT CASGYQRGGVKDTQYF
few TRBJ2-7 TRBV29-1 TRBD2 TGCAGCGTCGGGAAAAGACTAGCGGGGGGGCATGAGCAGTACTTC CSVGKRLAGGHEQYF
NA TRBJ2-2 TRBV5-1 NA TGCGCCAGCAGCCGTTTGGGTAGGGAGTTGGACACCGGGGAGCTGTTTTTT CASSRLGRELDTGELFF
few TRBJ2-7 TRBV5-1 NA TGCGCCAGCAGCTTTACGGGGGCCTACGAGCAGTACTTC CASSFTGAYEQYF
few TRBJ1-1 TRBV7-2 TRBD1 TGTGCCAGCAGCTTAGCCGACAGGGGAGAGGCCAACGCTGAAGCTTTCTTT CASSLADRGEANAEAFF